The present T cell receptor beta chain was sequenced within a study of prognosis after radiotherapy for stage I lung cancer. Turning to the study itself: From April 2018 through early 2019, patients with stage I non-small cell lung cancer were enrolled. Concurrently with stereotactic body radiotherapy, no other therapy was received by any patient.

Amplicons of TCR beta CDR3 were generated from genomic DNA by two-round multiplex PCR. Amplification during the initial PCR round employed primers specific to each TRBV and TRBJ gene. MiXCR was run by TCRdb on the multiplex PCR reads, yielding one entry per CDR3 protein. The profile shows tens of thousands of distinct CDR3 sequences, more than 40% of them singletons. With regard to this clonotype: Antigen specificity is unknown.

Study-wide results and caveats: A fall in unique TCR clone counts followed stereotactic body radiation therapy, with medians of approximately 9,600 versus 7,200. Diminished Shannon entropy following stereotactic body radiation therapy characterized patients who developed distant metastases.

Per the germline V gene, CDR1 is LGHDT and CDR2 is YNNKEL (reference sequence). The CDR3 runs 13 residues. V lost 3 bases and J lost 3, with 6 bases in between. Sequencing used PBMCs, obtained before or after stereotactic body radiation therapy (not recorded which). The chain uses TRBV3-1 and TRBJ2-1, with no clear D. This clonotype was sampled from a donor aged 50 or older with non-small cell lung cancer. CDR3 loop: CASSQGFYNEQFF. CDR3 sequence (DNA): TGTGCCAGCAGCCAGGGGTTCTACAATGAGCAGTTCTTC.